These 15 T cell receptor beta chains originate from one sample sequenced in a study of monozygotic twins with inflammatory bowel disease. TCRdb re-called the 5' RACE reads; every CDR3 protein appears as one record, without DNA. The specimen's table records just over 300,000 distinct CDR3 sequences. Specimen: blood. The receptors shown here come from a human donor with ulcerative colitis or Crohn's disease, or a healthy co-twin of an affected twin (not recorded which).

The chain uses TRBV7-9 and TRBJ1-6. This CDR3 spans 15 amino acids. Germline values: CDR1 SEHNR, CDR2 FQNEAQ (reference sequence). CDR3 in amino acids: CASSPAAVTNSPLHF. The whole variable domain, remainder taken from reference TRBV7-9 and TRBJ1-6, is DTGVSQNPRHKITKRGQNVTFRCDPISEHNRLYWYRQTLGQGPEFLTYFQNEAQLEKSRLLSDRFSAERPKGSFSTLEIQRTEQGDSAMYLCASSPAAVTNSPLHFGNGTRLTVT.

V usage is TRBV5-1 and J usage is TRBJ2-3; TCRdb calls TRBD2, which cannot be checked without DNA. Germline-derived CDR1 and CDR2 are SGHRS and YFSETQ. The CDR3 spans 15 residues. CDR3 residues: CASSFGTSGTDTQYF.

The CDR3 protein is CASSPAHRGRATEAFF. The chain couples TRBV5-1 to TRBJ1-1; there is no DNA to check the TCRdb D call of TRBD1. The CDR3 runs 16 residues. Looked up from germline, CDR1 is SGHRS and CDR2 is YFSETQ.

The chain combines TRBV7-2 with TRBJ2-7; the D call of TRBD1 rests on TCRdb alone, since no DNA is present to check it. The CDR3 extends over 14 amino acids. Germline loops: CDR1 SGHTA, CDR2 FQGNSA. CDR3 sequence reads: CASSPATGIHEQYF.

The chain couples TRBV6-2 or TRBV6-3 to TRBJ2-5. This CDR3 has 16 amino acids. The V gene's germline CDR1 is MNHEY and CDR2 SVGEGT. The CDR3 protein is CASRNLYGRMRETQYF.

The chain is built from TRBV5-1 and TRBJ1-3; TCRdb gives TRBD1 as the D gene, but with no DNA this cannot be confirmed. The germline gives CDR1 SGHRS, CDR2 YFSETQ. This CDR3 comprises 15 residues. CDR3 loop: CASSLEGGSGNTIYF.

The V gene is TRBV7-9, the J gene TRBJ2-7. CDR1 and CDR2 from the germline V gene are SEHNR and FQNEAQ (reference sequence). CDR3 size: 14 residues. The chain's CDR3 is CASSLDQVSYEQYF.

This chain uses TRBV20-1 with TRBJ2-3; checking the TCRdb D call of TRBD1 is not possible without DNA. From germline, CDR1 is DFQATT and CDR2 SNEGSKA (reference sequence). The CDR3 totals 15 residues. CDR3 residues: CSARNRGFQSDTQYF.

The chain recombines TRBV5-4 with TRBJ2-1; TCRdb returns TRBD1, unconfirmable since there is no DNA. CDR1 SGHNT and CDR2 YYREEE come from the germline V gene (reference sequence). The CDR3 length is 15 residues. This CDR3 reads CASSYPGTLRNEQFF.

CDR3: CATRTATEAFF. The gene calls are TRBV24-1 and TRBJ1-1; with no DNA, the TCRdb D assignment of TRBD1 cannot be verified. The CDR3 consists of 11 residues. The germline V gene has CDR1 KGHDR and CDR2 SFDVKD.

This chain uses TRBV9 with TRBJ2-5; as DNA is missing, the TRBD1 call by TCRdb cannot be tested. The germline gives CDR1 SGDLS, CDR2 YYNGEE. The CDR3 sequence is 13 residues long. CDR3 protein: CASSETGKETQYF.

This rearrangement joins TRBV19 to TRBJ1-1; TCRdb's D gene call, TRBD1, goes unchecked for lack of DNA. CDR1 is LNHDA, CDR2 SQIVND, per germline (reference sequence). The CDR3 totals 14 residues. The CDR3 protein is CAVKPETGGTEAFF.

The chain carries TRBV5-1 and TRBJ2-3. This CDR3 has 20 amino acids. Germline V CDR1 and CDR2: SGHRS, YFSETQ. This chain's CDR3 is CASSLAWVRTANAPTDTQYF.

The rearrangement uses TRBV20-1 and TRBJ2-5; the D gene TCRdb calls, TRBD2, cannot be checked with no DNA. CDR1 is DFQATT and CDR2 is SNEGSKA in the germline V gene (reference sequence). This CDR3 has 16 residues. The CDR3 loop reads CSARFQREGLLETQYF.

The gene calls are TRBV20-1 and TRBJ2-1. CDR1 and CDR2 from the germline V gene are DFQATT and SNEGSKA (reference sequence). CDR3 length: 15 residues. CDR3: CSATFHESSYNEQFF.